This T cell receptor (beta chain) was obtained from a study of T-cell reconstitution after alpha-beta-depleted transplantation in children. Study-wide findings and caveats: It was newly produced T cells that mostly accounted for T-cell counts and diversity one year after transplant. Expanded clones from the graft, numbering several hundred, reportedly supplied alpha-beta T cells about two months after transplant.

This sample's TCRbeta library carried unique molecular identifier barcodes. TCRdb itself ran the PCR reads through MiXCR, one entry per CDR3 protein. The sample consists of about 230,000 distinct CDR3 sequences, about a tenth of them appearing once. The CDR3 is 13 residues long. Germline-derived CDR1 and CDR2 are SGHRS and YFSETQ. Trimming took off 1 base at V and 5 bases at J, with 8 bases between the two ends. This clonotype was counted ten times or more. Its cognate antigen is unknown. Sequenced material: PBMCs, taken before TCRalphabeta/CD19-depleted stem cell transplant. This receptor was identified in a child younger than two with acute myeloid leukemia, due to receive a stem cell transplant. The rearrangement joins TRBV5-1 to TRBJ2-3; D remains unclear. CDR3 region: CASSLSQLDTQYF. The CDR3 nucleotides read TGCGCCAGCAGCTTGAGTCAGCTAGATACGCAGTATTTT.